These 32 T cell receptor beta chains were all obtained from the same sample, sequenced in a study of shared clonotypes between healthy human individuals. Repertoires were generated with immunoSEQ multiplex PCR, while TCRdb's copy carries only in-frame clones and drops some. The table lists about 1.1 million clones, around three quarters of them singletons. Sequences were obtained from memory CD4+ T cells from PBMCs. Subset here: CD45RA-negative fraction. The receptors were gathered from a man younger than 35 in good health. Some clones in this sample may be carry-over from other donors' samples.

V usage is TRBV5-6 and J usage is TRBJ2-7; TRBD1 agrees at 9 bases. Germline CDR1 reads SGHDT; CDR2 reads YYEEEE. The CDR3 has 13 residues. Losses at the gene ends were 4 bases for V and 6 bases for J; bases not matched to a gene: 5. CDR3 nucleotide sequence: TGTGCCAGCAGCCGGGACAGGGTAAGCGAGCAGTACTTC. It yields the protein CASSRDRVSEQYF. The entire variable domain, with the rest obtained from reference TRBV5-6 and TRBJ2-7, is as follows: DAGVTQSPTHLIKTRGQQVTLRCSPKSGHDTVSWYQQALGQGPQFIFQYYEEEERQRGNFPDRFSGHQFPNYSSELNVNALLLGDSALYLCASSRDRVSEQYFGPGTRLTVT.

V gene TRBV7-2 combines with J gene TRBJ1-1; tentatively, D is TRBD1 (5 bases). Germline CDR1 and CDR2: SGHTA and FQGNSA. Between the trimmed V and J ends, which lost 7 bases and 1 base, there was a span of 10 bases. The CDR3 has 13 residues. CDR3 in amino acids: CASKRGRNTEAFF. Written as DNA, the CDR3 is TGTGCCAGCAAGAGGGGCAGGAACACTGAAGCTTTCTTT.

This chain connects TRBV6-5 to TRBJ1-2, with a tentative D call TRBD1 (5 bases). The germline gives CDR1 MNHEY, CDR2 SVGAGI. CDR3 length equals 14 residues. V was pared by 6 bases and J by 7 bases, with 18 bases between. CDR3 DNA: TGTGCCAGCAGGGTCCCTTGGGGGGGAGGTGGCTACACCTTC. Protein sequence: CASRVPWGGGGYTF.

In this sample, this clone turned up once. One end of the junction is discordant with germline, which a read error may explain. The chain combines TRBV5-1 with TRBJ2-3; D is perhaps TRBD2 (6 bases). This CDR3 is 14 amino acids long. CDR1 SGHRS and CDR2 YFSETQ come from the germline V gene. In nucleotides, the CDR3 is TGCGCCAGCGGCTTCGGGGGTAGCACAGATACGCAGTATTTT. Translated, it gives CASGFGGSTDTQYF.

This clone was observed many times. The chain carries TRBV2 and TRBJ1-2, with TRBD1 matching 9 bases. The germline V gene has CDR1 SNHLY and CDR2 FYNNEI. The trim removed 7 bases at V and 8 bases at J, leaving 8 bases unmatched. The CDR3 sequence is 13 residues long. In DNA, the CDR3 is TGTGCCAGCACTGTAGACAGGGGGAGCGGCTACACCTTC. This sequence encodes CASTVDRGSGYTF. Full variable domain (rest looked up from reference TRBV2 and TRBJ1-2): EPEVTQTPSHQVTQMGQEVILRCVPISNHLYFYWYRQILGQKVEFLVSFYNNEISEKSEIFDDQFSVERPDGSNFTLKIRSTKLEDSAMYFCASTVDRGSGYTFGSGTRLTVV.

A note on this clone: Additional DNA sequences in this sample encode the identical CDR3. DNA of the CDR3: TGTGCCAGCAGCTTGCTCGGGAACACTGAAGCTTTCTTT. Translation gives CASSLLGNTEAFF. This chain uses TRBV5-4 with TRBJ1-1; no clear D gene. Germline CDR1 and CDR2: SGHNT and YYREEE (reference sequence). V was trimmed by 1 base and J by 1 base, leaving 5 bases between them. This CDR3 comprises 13 residues.

The gene calls are TRBV11-2 and TRBJ1-2, with a tentative D call TRBD1 (5 bases). Trimming pared 4 bases from V and 6 bases from J, leaving 9 bases between. The V gene's germline CDR1 is SGHAT and CDR2 FQNNGV. This CDR3 region has 12 residues. The CDR3 sequence: CASSSGPDGYTF. CDR3 coding DNA: TGTGCCAGCAGCTCGGGACCGGATGGCTACACCTTC. Looking up the rest from reference TRBV11-2 and TRBJ1-2 gives the full variable domain: EAGVAQSPRYKIIEKRQSVAFWCNPISGHATLYWYQQILGQGPKLLIQFQNNGVVDDSQLPKDRFSAERLKGVDSTLKIQPAKLEDSAVYLCASSSGPDGYTFGSGTRLTVV.

The gene calls are TRBV6-1 and TRBJ2-5; 9 bases map to TRBD2. The last part of the DNA fits TRBJ2-7 better; the J call may be wrong. The CDR3 runs to 14 residues. CDR1 is MNHNS and CDR2 is SASEGT in the germline V gene. The CDR3 nucleotides are TGTGCCAGCAGGGTAGCGGGAGCGCACTACGAGCAGTACTTC. Translated, it gives CASRVAGAHYEQYF.

The chain combines TRBV29-1 with TRBJ2-2; 8 nucleotides match TRBD2. CDR3 size: 14 residues. CDR1 SQVTM and CDR2 ANQGSEA come from the germline V gene. After removal of 6 bases from V and 5 bases from J, the junction contained 8 bases not matched to a gene. The CDR3 loop reads CSVGGREVTGELFF. The CDR3 DNA reads TGCAGCGTAGGTGGGCGGGAGGTAACCGGGGAGCTGTTTTTT.

This clone is a singleton in its sample. The rearrangement joins TRBV5-1 to TRBJ1-2; perhaps TRBD1 as D (6 bases). The CDR3 is made up of 16 amino acids. With 4 bases removed from V and 4 bases from J, the gap between germline ends came to 20 bases. Germline values: CDR1 SGHRS, CDR2 YFSETQ. The CDR3 protein is CASSAQQGGLGYGYTF. The CDR3 nucleotides read TGCGCCAGCAGCGCACAACAGGGTGGTTTGGGCTATGGCTACACCTTC.

This clone was seen ten or more times. The gene calls are TRBV28 and TRBJ2-6, with 9 bases identical to TRBD1. V lost 4 bases to trimming and J lost 13 bases; unmatched junction nucleotides: 14. CDR1 and CDR2 from the germline V gene are MDHEN and SYDVKM. This CDR3 comprises 16 residues. The CDR3 spells CASSSLRDRVPSVLTF. The DNA for the CDR3 is TGTGCCAGCAGTTCCCTGCGGGACAGGGTCCCCTCTGTCCTGACTTTC.

The rearrangement uses TRBV7-6 and TRBJ2-1; D is undetermined. V was cut by 5 bases and J by 2 bases, with 16 bases left in between. Germline V gives CDR1 SGHVS, CDR2 FNYEAQ. The CDR3 has 16 amino acids. The CDR3 sequence: CASSPGVNRAYNEQFF. The CDR3 DNA reads as TGTGCCAGCAGCCCTGGGGTGAATAGGGCCTACAATGAGCAGTTCTTC.

Concerning this clone itself: This CDR3 fails to terminate in the conserved phenylalanine or tryptophan, so it likely reflects a read error. No DNA is shown, since the ends of the CDR3 on it are uncertain; the CDR3 is the one TCRdb lists. The V and J genes are TRBV23-1 and TRBJ1-3. TRBV23-1 is an ORF, and what it does is uncertain. The CDR3 has 10 amino acids, counting both end residues. CDR3 sequence: CASSQSLTLV.

The DNA of the CDR3 is TGTGCCAGCAGTTACCTTCAACAGGGGGGAAAAAATGGCTACACCTTC. Protein product: CASSYLQQGGKNGYTF. The rearrangement joins TRBV6-6 to TRBJ1-2; 8 nucleotides align to TRBD1. The CDR3 covers 16 residues. CDR1 is MNHNY, CDR2 SVGAGI, per germline (reference sequence). V lost 2 bases, J lost 6 bases, and 11 bases stayed unmatched.

This clone has just one count. The chain is built from TRBV27 and TRBJ2-7; 10 bases fit TRBD1. The CDR3 has 16 amino acids. The germline gives CDR1 MNHEY, CDR2 SMNVEV (reference sequence). Germline trimming cut 5 bases from V and 1 base from J; bases unmatched to any gene: 8. This CDR3 reads CASSHRTGGRSYEQYF. DNA for the CDR3: TGTGCCAGCAGTCACAGGACAGGGGGAAGGTCCTACGAGCAGTACTTC.

The chain employs TRBV5-1 and TRBJ1-1, with TRBD1 matching over 7 bases. Losses at the gene ends were 2 bases for V and 3 bases for J; bases not matched to a gene: 7. The germline V gene has CDR1 SGHRS and CDR2 YFSETQ. There are 15 residues in the CDR3. In DNA, the CDR3 is TGCGCCAGCAGCTTTGGAGACAGGGCGGACACTGAAGCTTTCTTT. Translated: CASSFGDRADTEAFF.

The rearrangement uses TRBV6-1 and TRBJ2-7; perhaps TRBD1 as D (6 bases). V was shortened by 4 bases and J by 0 bases, with 13 bases between the two germline ends. This CDR3 is 15 amino acids long. Per germline, CDR1 MNHNS and CDR2 SASEGT. In DNA form, the CDR3 reads TGTGCCAGCAGTGTCACCCGGGACATCTCCTACGAGCAGTACTTC. It specifies CASSVTRDISYEQYF.

This clone came up a few times. The same CDR3 is also encoded by other DNA sequences in this sample. The chain's CDR3 is CASSVVGGETQYF. CDR3 in DNA: TGTGCCAGCAGCGTCGTGGGGGGAGAGACCCAGTACTTC. The rearrangement uses TRBV9 and TRBJ2-5; a weak D match, TRBD2 (6 bases). Between the trimmed V and J ends, which lost 2 bases and 4 bases, there was a span of 9 bases. The CDR3 loop spans 13 amino acids. CDR1 SGDLS and CDR2 YYNGEE come from the germline V gene.

A few counts support this clone. The rearrangement links TRBV20-1 to TRBJ2-3; TRBD2 agrees at 7 bases. From germline, CDR1 is DFQATT and CDR2 SNEGSKA (reference sequence). This CDR3 has 11 amino acids. The V and J ends lost 7 bases and 9 bases, in that order; junction bases with no gene match: 7. CDR3 sequence reads: CSVPQAGTQYF. CDR3 sequence (DNA): TGCAGTGTCCCCCAAGCGGGGACGCAGTATTTT.

This clone was detected only a few times. CDR3 protein: CVRTPPYRRDGEQFF. For the CDR3, the DNA is TGTGTCAGAACTCCCCCATATCGGCGGGATGGTGAGCAGTTCTTC. V usage is TRBV7-5 and J usage is TRBJ2-1; TRBD2 reflects the table's D call only, with no check against the DNA. TRBV7-5 is tagged as a pseudogene. The CDR3 consists of 15 residues.

The chain links TRBV6-6 to TRBJ1-2, with 8 bases lining up with TRBD1. Germline values: CDR1 MNHNY, CDR2 SVGAGI (reference sequence). CDR3 length equals 16 residues. J was trimmed by 1 base and V by 7 bases; bases with no gene match: 11. The CDR3 coding sequence is TGTGCCAGCATGCCCAGGGGGCCCGGCTATAACTATGGCTACACCTTC. It specifies CASMPRGPGYNYGYTF.

This clone was seen a few times. This sequence joins TRBV18 and TRBJ2-2; D may match TRBD1 or TRBD2 (5 bases each). The CDR3 has 15 amino acids. The germline V gene encodes CDR1 KGHSH and CDR2 LQKENI. Between the trimmed V and J ends, which lost 4 bases and 0 bases, there was a span of 9 bases. CDR3 residues: CASSRGSANTGELFF. CDR3 DNA sequence: TGTGCCAGCTCACGGGGGTCTGCGAACACCGGGGAGCTGTTTTTT. The entire variable domain, with the rest obtained from reference TRBV18 and TRBJ2-2, is as follows: NAGVMQNPRHLVRRRGQEARLRCSPMKGHSHVYWYRQLPEEGLKFMVYLQKENIIDESGMPKERFSAEFPKEGPSILRIQQVVRGDSAAYFCASSRGSANTGELFFGEGSRLTVL.

DNA of the CDR3: TGTGCCAGCAGCACACCCAAGGGGGGTACCTACAATGAGCAGTTCTTC. Translation gives CASSTPKGGTYNEQFF. This chain links TRBV5-4 with TRBJ2-1; D assignment may be TRBD1 or TRBD2 (6 bases each). The germline V gene encodes CDR1 SGHNT and CDR2 YYREEE (reference sequence). The V gene lost 4 bases and the J gene lost 2 bases, with 16 bases spanning the gap. This CDR3 comprises 16 residues.

The V gene is TRBV28, the J gene TRBJ1-1; 7 bases align to TRBD1. The J segment lost 4 bases and the V segment lost 5 bases, leaving 10 bases of the junction unmatched. CDR3 length equals 15 residues. The germline V gene encodes CDR1 MDHEN and CDR2 SYDVKM. CDR3: CASSAYRGTGTEAFF. The DNA for the CDR3 is TGTGCCAGCAGTGCCTACAGGGGTACAGGCACTGAAGCTTTCTTT.

The CDR3 here is CASSLVQGGNTIYF. CDR3 DNA: TGTGCCAGCAGCTTAGTACAGGGGGGAAACACCATATATTTT. This sequence joins TRBV7-8 and TRBJ1-3; 7 bases agree with TRBD1. The CDR3 is 14 amino acids. The V gene end was trimmed by 1 base and the J gene end by 4 bases; junction bases not matched to a gene: 1. CDR1 and CDR2 from the germline V gene are SGHVS and FQNEAQ.

This rearrangement joins TRBV30 to TRBJ2-1; D might be TRBD1 (5 bases). The CDR3 is 16 residues long. Trimming took off 3 bases at V and 7 bases at J, with 22 bases between the two ends. CDR1 GTSNPN and CDR2 SVGIG come from the germline V gene (reference sequence). CDR3 DNA sequence: TGTGCCTGGAGCGATACCATGGTGGGGCTAGGGAATGAGCAGTTCTTC. Translated, it gives CAWSDTMVGLGNEQFF.

This clone was counted many times. The CDR3 is CASSDVKGSDNEQFF. The DNA for the CDR3 is TGTGCCAGCAGCGACGTTAAGGGCTCTGACAATGAGCAGTTCTTC. The chain links TRBV11-2 to TRBJ2-1, with D uncertain. Trimming shortened V by 5 bases and J by 5 bases, and 16 bases separated the two germline ends. Looked up from germline, CDR1 is SGHAT and CDR2 is FQNNGV. The CDR3 covers 15 residues. Based on the CDR3 plus reference TRBV11-2 and TRBJ2-1, the full variable domain is EAGVAQSPRYKIIEKRQSVAFWCNPISGHATLYWYQQILGQGPKLLIQFQNNGVVDDSQLPKDRFSAERLKGVDSTLKIQPAKLEDSAVYLCASSDVKGSDNEQFFGPGTRLTVL.

This clone was counted a single time. The V call is TRBV19, the J call TRBJ1-2; 8 bases align to TRBD1. Germline CDR1 and CDR2: LNHDA and SQIVND (reference sequence). The CDR3 runs to 15 residues. Trimming took 3 bases from V and 4 from J; bases not matched to a gene: 7. The CDR3 loop reads CASSISTGETYGYTF. CDR3 coding DNA: TGTGCCAGTAGTATTTCGACAGGGGAAACCTATGGCTACACCTTC.

The chain links TRBV28 to TRBJ2-3, with TRBD2 identical over 14 bases. The germline gives CDR1 MDHEN, CDR2 SYDVKM. V gave up 5 bases and J gave up 4 bases; unmatched junction bases: 11. This CDR3 has 18 amino acids. In DNA, the CDR3 is TGTGCCAGCAGTCTGGGGCAGGGACTAGCGGGGGCCCCAGATACGCAGTATTTT. This codes for CASSLGQGLAGAPDTQYF.

This chain uses TRBV19 with TRBJ2-5; 8 bases fit TRBD2. CDR1 and CDR2 (germline): LNHDA, SQIVND (reference sequence). With 11 bases clipped from V and 4 bases from J, the junction kept 15 bases outside the gene matches. The CDR3 is 15 residues long. The CDR3 sequence: CAAGWSGSSGETQYF. CDR3 bases: TGTGCCGCCGGCTGGAGCGGGAGTTCCGGAGAGACCCAGTACTTC.

Written as DNA, the CDR3 is TGTGCCAGCAGGAGGGGAATTAACCAAGAGACCCAGTACTTC. Translating it yields CASRRGINQETQYF. This rearrangement joins TRBV6-5 to TRBJ2-5; TRBD1 or TRBD2 may be the D gene (5 bases each). Germline V gives CDR1 MNHEY, CDR2 SVGAGI. This CDR3 is 14 amino acids long. Trimming stripped 6 bases from V and 0 bases from J, with 11 bases between.

V is TRBV7-9 and J is TRBJ1-1; D is unclear. The germline V gene has CDR1 SEHNR and CDR2 FQNEAQ (reference sequence). Trimming removed 0 bases from V and 4 bases from J, with 15 bases in between. The CDR3 runs 16 residues. The CDR3 DNA follows: TGTGCCAGCAGCTTAGCCGGGCAGCCGGGCCCCACTGAAGCTTTCTTT. This sequence encodes CASSLAGQPGPTEAFF.